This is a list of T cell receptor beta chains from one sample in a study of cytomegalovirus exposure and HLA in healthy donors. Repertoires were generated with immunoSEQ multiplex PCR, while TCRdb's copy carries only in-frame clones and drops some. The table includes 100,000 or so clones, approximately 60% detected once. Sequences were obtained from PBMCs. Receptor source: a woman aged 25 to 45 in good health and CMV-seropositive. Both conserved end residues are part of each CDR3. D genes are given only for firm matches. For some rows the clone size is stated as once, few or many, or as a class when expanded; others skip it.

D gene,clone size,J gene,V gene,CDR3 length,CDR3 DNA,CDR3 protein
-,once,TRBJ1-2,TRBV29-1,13,TGCAGCGTTGATATCTCACAACGATCTGGCTACACCTTC,CSVDISQRSGYTF
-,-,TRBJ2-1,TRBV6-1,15,TGTGCCAGCAGTGGGATCCGACTTCAGCGCGATGAGCAGTTCTTC,CASSGIRLQRDEQFF
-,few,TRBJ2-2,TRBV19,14,TGTGCCAGTAAGGAGCAGGGTGGGACCGGGGAGCTGTTTTTT,CASKEQGGTGELFF
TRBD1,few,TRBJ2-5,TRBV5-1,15,TGCGCCAGCAGCGGTGGGACAGGCGCCCAAGAGACCCAGTACTTC,CASSGGTGAQETQYF
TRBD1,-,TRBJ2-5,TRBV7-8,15,TGTGCCAGCAGCGAGGGACAGATGTTCCAAGAGACCCAGTACTTC,CASSEGQMFQETQYF
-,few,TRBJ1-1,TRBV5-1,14,TGCGCCAGCAGCCTGGAATGGGGGCCATATGAAGCTTTCTTT,CASSLEWGPYEAFF
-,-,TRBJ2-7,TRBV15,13,TGTGCCACCAGCAGAGACCTTCGCTACGAGCAGTACTTC,CATSRDLRYEQYF
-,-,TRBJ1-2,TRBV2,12,TGTGCCAGCCGTTTTACAGGGTATGGCTACACCTTC,CASRFTGYGYTF
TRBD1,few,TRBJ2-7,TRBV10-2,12,TGCGCCAGCGGGACAGGGGGTTCCGAGCAGTACTTC,CASGTGGSEQYF
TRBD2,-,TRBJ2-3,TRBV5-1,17,TGCGCCAGCAGCTGGAGGTCTGGCGGGGGGGCCGGAGATACGCAGTATTTT,CASSWRSGGGAGDTQYF
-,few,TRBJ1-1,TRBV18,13,TGTGCCAGCTCACCTCTTGGAGATCATGAAGCTTTCTTT,CASSPLGDHEAFF
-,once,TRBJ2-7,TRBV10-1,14,TGCGCCAGCAAACGGTCGGCCATAAGGGGGGAGCAGTACTTC,CASKRSAIRGEQYF
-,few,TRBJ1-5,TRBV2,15,TGTGCCAGCAGTAAGGACTGGGGTAGCAATCAGCCCCAGCATTTT,CASSKDWGSNQPQHF
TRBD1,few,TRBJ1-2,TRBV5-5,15,TGTGCCAGCAGCGCCGGGACAGGGGTTAACTATGGCTACACCTTC,CASSAGTGVNYGYTF
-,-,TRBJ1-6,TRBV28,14,TGTGCCGGCAGAGAGGGTACAATTTACTCACCCCTCCACTTT,CAGREGTIYSPLHF
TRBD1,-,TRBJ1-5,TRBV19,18,TGTGCCAGTAGCCGACAGGGGCAGGAAGAACTTAGCAATCAGCCCCAGCATTTT,CASSRQGQEELSNQPQHF
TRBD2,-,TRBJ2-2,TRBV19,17,TGTGCCAGTAGTATAAGGAGCGGGGGGCCGAACACCGGGGAGCTGTTTTTT,CASSIRSGGPNTGELFF
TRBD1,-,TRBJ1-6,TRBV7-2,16,TGTGCCAGCAGCTTAGCGTTACAGGGGATCGATTCACCCCTCCACTTT,CASSLALQGIDSPLHF
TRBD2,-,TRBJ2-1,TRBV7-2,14,TGTGCCAGCAGGCAGCGGGGGATCTACAATGAGCAGTTCTTC,CASRQRGIYNEQFF
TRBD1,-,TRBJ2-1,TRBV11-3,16,TGTGCCAGCAGCTTAGAGATAGACAGGGGGGAGGATGAGCAGTTCTTC,CASSLEIDRGEDEQFF
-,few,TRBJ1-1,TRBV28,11,TGTGCCAGCAGTTCCGGTACTGAAGCTTTCTTT,CASSSGTEAFF
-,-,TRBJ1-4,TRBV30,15,TGTGCCTGTAGACCTCTACAGCTTAGTAATGAAAAACTGTTTTTT,CACRPLQLSNEKLFF
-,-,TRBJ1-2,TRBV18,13,TGTGCCAGCTCAGCCCTCAAGTGGGCTGGCTACACCTTC,CASSALKWAGYTF
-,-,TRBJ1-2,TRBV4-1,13,TGCGCCAGCAGCCATACCCCGGTCGATGGCTACACCTTC,CASSHTPVDGYTF
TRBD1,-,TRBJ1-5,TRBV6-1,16,TGTGCCAGCAGTGACCTACAGGGGATGCGCAATCAGCCCCAGCATTTT,CASSDLQGMRNQPQHF
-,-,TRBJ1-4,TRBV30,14,TGTGCCTGGAGTGCAATGACAGTGGGGGGAAAACTGTTTTTT,CAWSAMTVGGKLFF
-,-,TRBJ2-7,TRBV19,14,TGTGCCAGTAGTAAGTTCCAGGGAACCTACGAGCAGTACTTC,CASSKFQGTYEQYF
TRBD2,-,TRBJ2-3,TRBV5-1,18,TGCGCCAGCAGCTTTTTGACTAGCGGGGGCCTTAGCACAGATACGCAGTATTTT,CASSFLTSGGLSTDTQYF
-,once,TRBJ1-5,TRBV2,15,TGTGCCAGCAGTGGCGGGGGGGGAGGCAATCAGCCCCAGCATTTT,CASSGGGGGNQPQHF
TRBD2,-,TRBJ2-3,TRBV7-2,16,TGTGCCAGCAGCCCTGGGACTAGCGGGGGCGCAGATACGCAGTATTTT,CASSPGTSGGADTQYF
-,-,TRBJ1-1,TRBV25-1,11,TGTGCCAGCATCTGGAACACTGAAGCTTTCTTT,CASIWNTEAFF
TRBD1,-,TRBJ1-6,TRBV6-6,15,TGTGCCAGCAGTCCCGGGACAGGGGTTGAATCACCCCTCCACTTT,CASSPGTGVESPLHF
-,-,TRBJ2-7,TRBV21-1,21,TGTGCCAGCAGCAAAAATCATCAGGGTTTCGGAAGAATTTCCAGCTCCTACGAGCAGTACTTC,CASSKNHQGFGRISSSYEQYF
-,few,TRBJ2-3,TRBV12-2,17,TGTGCAAGTTCGCTTCCTCTAGCGGGGGGGAGCACAGATACGCAGTATTTT,CASSLPLAGGSTDTQYF
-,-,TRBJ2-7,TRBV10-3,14,TGTGCCATCAGTTACGAGGGGGTGAATTACGAGCAGTACTTC,CAISYEGVNYEQYF
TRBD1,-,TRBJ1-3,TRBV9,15,TGTGCCAGCAGCGTAGCTGACAGGGGTGGAAACACCATATATTTT,CASSVADRGGNTIYF
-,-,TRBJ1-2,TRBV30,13,TGTGCCTGGAGTGTACTCGGGAACTATGGCTACACCTTC,CAWSVLGNYGYTF
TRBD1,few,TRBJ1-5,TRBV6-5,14,TGTGCCAGCAGACCCGGGACAGGGGCTCAGCCCCAGCATTTT,CASRPGTGAQPQHF
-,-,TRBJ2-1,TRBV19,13,TGTGCCAGTAGTACAGCGACTTACAATGAGCAGTTCTTC,CASSTATYNEQFF
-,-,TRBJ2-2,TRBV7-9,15,TGTGCCAGCACCCCCCCCGGACAGAACACCGGGGAGCTGTTTTTT,CASTPPGQNTGELFF
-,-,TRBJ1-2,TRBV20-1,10,TGCAGCCCGGGTGGCTATGGCTACACCTTC,CSPGGYGYTF
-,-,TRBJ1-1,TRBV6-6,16,TGTGCCAGCAGTTACTCAGGGGGGGCTCGGGAAACTGAAGCTTTCTTT,CASSYSGGARETEAFF
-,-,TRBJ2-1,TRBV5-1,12,TGCGCCAGCAGCGCGGACACCGGCAAGCAGTTCTTC,CASSADTGKQFF
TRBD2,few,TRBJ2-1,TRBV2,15,TGTGCCAGCAGTCCGACTAGCGGTACCTACAATGAGCAGTTCTTC,CASSPTSGTYNEQFF
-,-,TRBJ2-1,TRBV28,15,TGTGCCAGCAGTAACGCAGGGTCGGGGGTCGATGAGCAGTTCTTC,CASSNAGSGVDEQFF
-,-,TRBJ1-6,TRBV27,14,TGTGCCAGCAGTCCCGGGACTGGGACTTCACCCCTCCACTTT,CASSPGTGTSPLHF
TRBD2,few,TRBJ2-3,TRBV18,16,TGTGCCAGCTCACCACCTTTCGGGGGGGCCGTTGATACGCAGTATTTT,CASSPPFGGAVDTQYF
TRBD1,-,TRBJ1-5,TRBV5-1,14,TGCGCCAGCAGTCCGGACAGGGGCGGACAGCCCCAGCATTTT,CASSPDRGGQPQHF
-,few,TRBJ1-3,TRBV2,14,TGTGCCAGCAGTTCCCAGGGCCCTGGAAACACCATATATTTT,CASSSQGPGNTIYF
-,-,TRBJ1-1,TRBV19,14,TGTGCCAGTACCCCCGGGCAGGGCAACACTGAAGCTTTCTTT,CASTPGQGNTEAFF
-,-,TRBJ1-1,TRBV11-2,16,TGTGCCAGCAGCTTACAGGGACTTGGAGGAGGGACTGAAGCTTTCTTT,CASSLQGLGGGTEAFF
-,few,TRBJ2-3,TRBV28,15,TGTGCCAGCAGTTTCATCCAGGGCAGCACAGATACGCAGTATTTT,CASSFIQGSTDTQYF
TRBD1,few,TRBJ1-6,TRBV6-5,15,TGTGCCAGCAGCTTGACAGGGCTCCATAATTCACCCCTCCACTTT,CASSLTGLHNSPLHF